A single count supports the clone carrying this TCR beta chain. What it binds is unknown. This record belongs to a study of glioma-infiltrating T cells. The V and J ends lost 3 bases and 0 bases respectively, with 12 bases between them. The CDR3 consists of 15 residues. CDR1 and CDR2 (germline): SGHRS, YFSETQ. The iRepertoire nested amplicon-rescue multiplex PCR amplified TCR alpha and beta CDR3s from RNA. TCRdb reanalysed the multiplex PCR reads using MiXCR and keeps one entry per CDR3 protein. The sample comprises 300,000 to 400,000 distinct CDR3 sequences, 41% of which are singletons, and around 12% rests with the top ten. Regarding the study as a whole: Gliomas, especially low-grade, showed above-expected tissue-blood divergence; non-neoplastic patients showed below. A blood CDR3 motif signature was depleted in highly divergent patients.

Source material: glioma tissue, nonneoplastic brain tissue, or PBMCs (not recorded which). This clonotype was obtained from a human donor with low-grade glioma or glioblastoma, undergoing nonglioma brain surgery, or in good health (not recorded which). The chain recombines TRBV5-1 with TRBJ1-1; D possibly corresponds to TRBD1 (5 bases). CDR3: CASSSTGTVNTEAFF. The DNA for the CDR3 is TGCGCCAGCAGCTCAACCGGGACGGTGAACACTGAAGCTTTCTTT.